The rows below give T cell receptor beta chains drawn from one sample of a study of blood T cell repertoires in COVID-19. Libraries were prepared by immunoSEQ multiplex PCR; TCRdb keeps only in-frame clonotypes and omits some of them. The table includes under 250,000 clones, about 88% detected once. Sequencing was performed on peripheral blood. These receptors all stem from a man in his forties or fifties with acute or convalescent COVID-19. Both conserved end residues are part of each CDR3. The D gene is left open where the match is weak. Part of the rows lack a size; the others show once, few, many or a class for expanded clones.

v_gene: TRBV6-7; abundance: once; d_gene: TRBD1; len: 14; j_gene: TRBJ1-1; CDR3aa: CASRTTGGRTEAFF; CDR3nt: TGTGCCAGCAGAACGACAGGGGGTCGAACTGAAGCTTTCTTT
v_gene: TRBV18; abundance: NA; d_gene: TRBD2; len: 16; j_gene: TRBJ2-7; CDR3aa: CASSPGAGLPTYEQYF; CDR3nt: TGTGCCAGCTCACCGGGAGCGGGACTTCCCACCTACGAGCAGTACTTC
v_gene: TRBV27; abundance: NA; d_gene: TRBD1; len: 15; j_gene: TRBJ1-2; CDR3aa: CASSSGTGSHYGYTF; CDR3nt: TGTGCCAGCAGTTCAGGGACAGGGTCCCACTATGGCTACACCTTC
v_gene: TRBV28; abundance: once; d_gene: TRBD1; len: 14; j_gene: TRBJ1-2; CDR3aa: CASIGQGASNSYTF; CDR3nt: TGTGCCAGCATAGGGCAGGGGGCAAGTAATAGCTACACCTTC
v_gene: TRBV6-5; abundance: NA; d_gene: TRBD1; len: 16; j_gene: TRBJ2-7; CDR3aa: CASSYRQGRTSYEQYF; CDR3nt: TGTGCCAGCAGTTACCGACAGGGGCGGACCTCCTACGAGCAGTACTTC
v_gene: TRBV30; abundance: once; d_gene: NA; len: 13; j_gene: TRBJ1-2; CDR3aa: CAWKVGGTYGYTF; CDR3nt: TGTGCCTGGAAGGTGGGAGGTACCTATGGCTACACCTTC
v_gene: TRBV19; abundance: NA; d_gene: TRBD2; len: 16; j_gene: TRBJ2-5; CDR3aa: CASSQGLAGTQETQYF; CDR3nt: TGTGCCAGTAGTCAGGGACTAGCGGGGACCCAAGAGACCCAGTACTTC
v_gene: TRBV7-9; abundance: few; d_gene: NA; len: 14; j_gene: TRBJ2-2; CDR3aa: CASSLPVQSGELFF; CDR3nt: TGTGCCAGCAGCTTACCGGTGCAATCCGGGGAGCTGTTTTTT
v_gene: TRBV7-2; abundance: NA; d_gene: NA; len: 14; j_gene: TRBJ2-7; CDR3aa: CASSLVDRAYEQYF; CDR3nt: TGTGCCAGCAGCTTAGTTGACCGGGCCTACGAGCAGTACTTC
v_gene: TRBV12-2; abundance: NA; d_gene: NA; len: 19; j_gene: TRBJ1-4; CDR3aa: CASRLDGAGNGSAGEKLFF; CDR3nt: TGTGCAAGTCGCTTAGACGGTGCGGGTAACGGTTCAGCCGGCGAAAAACTGTTTTTT
v_gene: TRBV28; abundance: once; d_gene: TRBD1; len: 14; j_gene: TRBJ1-5; CDR3aa: CASSFYRGRQPQHF; CDR3nt: TGTGCCAGCAGTTTTTACAGGGGGCGTCAGCCCCAGCATTTT
v_gene: TRBV9; abundance: few; d_gene: TRBD2; len: 16; j_gene: TRBJ2-3; CDR3aa: CASSVIAGGSTDTQYF; CDR3nt: TGTGCCAGCAGCGTAATAGCGGGGGGTAGCACAGATACGCAGTATTTT
v_gene: TRBV9; abundance: NA; d_gene: NA; len: 17; j_gene: TRBJ1-1; CDR3aa: CASSPSWGSAMNTEAFF; CDR3nt: TGTGCCAGCAGCCCCTCGTGGGGCAGTGCGATGAACACTGAAGCTTTCTTT
v_gene: TRBV7-3; abundance: NA; d_gene: NA; len: 13; j_gene: TRBJ2-2; CDR3aa: CASSLGNTGELFF; CDR3nt: TGTGCCAGCAGCCTAGGGAACACCGGGGAGCTGTTTTTT
v_gene: TRBV29-1; abundance: NA; d_gene: TRBD1; len: 12; j_gene: TRBJ2-5; CDR3aa: CSVTGGGETQYF; CDR3nt: TGCAGCGTTACAGGGGGCGGAGAGACCCAGTACTTC
v_gene: TRBV19; abundance: NA; d_gene: TRBD2; len: 16; j_gene: TRBJ2-3; CDR3aa: CASSVLAGGGTDTQYF; CDR3nt: TGTGCCAGTAGTGTACTAGCGGGGGGTGGCACAGATACGCAGTATTTT
v_gene: TRBV9; abundance: NA; d_gene: TRBD2; len: 17; j_gene: TRBJ2-6; CDR3aa: CASSPGGGLSGANVLTF; CDR3nt: TGTGCCAGCAGCCCCGGGGGGGGCCTCTCTGGGGCCAACGTCCTGACTTTC
v_gene: TRBV19; abundance: NA; d_gene: TRBD1; len: 15; j_gene: TRBJ2-1; CDR3aa: CASLPTGGSGYEQFF; CDR3nt: TGTGCCAGCCTTCCGACAGGGGGTTCGGGTTATGAGCAGTTCTTC
v_gene: TRBV5-1; abundance: NA; d_gene: NA; len: 15; j_gene: TRBJ2-7; CDR3aa: CASSRLPGQGNVQYF; CDR3nt: TGCGCCAGCAGCCGGTTACCGGGACAAGGAAACGTGCAGTACTTC
v_gene: TRBV5-1; abundance: NA; d_gene: TRBD1; len: 16; j_gene: TRBJ1-5; CDR3aa: CASSLGGGTGNQPQHF; CDR3nt: TGCGCCAGCAGCTTGGGAGGAGGGACAGGCAATCAGCCCCAGCATTTT
v_gene: TRBV5-8; abundance: NA; d_gene: NA; len: 18; j_gene: TRBJ1-5; CDR3aa: CASSTGRDGPWRNQPQHF; CDR3nt: TGTGCCAGCAGCACGGGCAGGGATGGCCCCTGGCGCAATCAGCCCCAGCATTTT
v_gene: TRBV2; abundance: once; d_gene: NA; len: 13; j_gene: TRBJ1-1; CDR3aa: CASRVQGSTEAFF; CDR3nt: TGTGCCAGCAGGGTACAGGGAAGCACTGAAGCTTTCTTT
v_gene: TRBV9; abundance: NA; d_gene: NA; len: 14; j_gene: TRBJ1-5; CDR3aa: CASSDSTELGPQHF; CDR3nt: TGTGCCAGCAGTGATTCGACAGAGCTAGGGCCCCAGCATTTT
v_gene: TRBV7-8; abundance: NA; d_gene: NA; len: 15; j_gene: TRBJ2-7; CDR3aa: CASSLQKGAGYEQYF; CDR3nt: TGTGCCAGCAGCCTCCAAAAAGGGGCAGGCTACGAGCAGTACTTC
v_gene: TRBV2; abundance: once; d_gene: NA; len: 14; j_gene: TRBJ2-7; CDR3aa: CASSPRERSYEQYF; CDR3nt: TGTGCCAGCAGCCCTCGGGAGCGGTCCTACGAGCAGTACTTC
v_gene: TRBV28; abundance: once; d_gene: NA; len: 16; j_gene: TRBJ1-3; CDR3aa: CASSPDTAPSGNTIYF; CDR3nt: TGTGCCAGCAGTCCCGACACGGCACCCTCTGGAAACACCATATATTTT
v_gene: TRBV6-1; abundance: once; d_gene: NA; len: 17; j_gene: TRBJ2-7; CDR3aa: CASSEYKGSGDSYEQYF; CDR3nt: TGTGCCAGCAGTGAATATAAAGGGTCAGGGGATTCCTACGAGCAGTACTTC
v_gene: TRBV30; abundance: NA; d_gene: TRBD2; len: 16; j_gene: TRBJ2-5; CDR3aa: CAWSVPSGGDPGTQYF; CDR3nt: TGTGCCTGGAGTGTACCTAGCGGGGGGGACCCTGGGACCCAGTACTTC
v_gene: TRBV7-2; abundance: NA; d_gene: TRBD1; len: 16; j_gene: TRBJ1-5; CDR3aa: CASSSHRGRDNQPQHF; CDR3nt: TGTGCCAGCAGCTCCCACAGGGGGAGGGACAATCAGCCCCAGCATTTT
v_gene: TRBV5-5; abundance: NA; d_gene: TRBD2; len: 13; j_gene: TRBJ2-5; CDR3aa: CASSLLAGGTQYF; CDR3nt: TGTGCCAGCAGCTTGCTAGCGGGAGGGACCCAGTACTTC
v_gene: TRBV10-1; abundance: NA; d_gene: NA; len: 14; j_gene: TRBJ2-4; CDR3aa: CASSPGTNKNIQYF; CDR3nt: TGCGCCAGCAGCCCCGGGACAAACAAAAACATTCAGTACTTC